The clone carrying this T cell receptor (beta chain) was seen more than once but under ten times. The source of the sample is a study of response to subunit inactivated influenza vaccine. TCRdb called the RT-PCR reads again in MiXCR, with one record for every CDR3 protein. Altogether about 520,000 distinct CDR3 sequences are present, 11% being singletons, with the ten largest covering approximately 12%. The germline V gene has CDR1 LGHDT and CDR2 YNNKEL (reference sequence). The CDR3 loop spans 15 amino acids. Trimming left V 2 bases short and J 1 base short, with 6 bases between. The sequenced sample was PBMCs from blood, obtained 35 to 45 days after vaccination. This chain connects TRBV3-1 to TRBJ2-6; D gene ambiguous. The origin of this receptor is a middle-aged man who received an inactivated influenza vaccine. CDR3 bases: TGTGCCAGCAGCCAAACTTCTTCTGGGGCCAACGTCCTGACTTTC. It translates to CASSQTSSGANVLTF.